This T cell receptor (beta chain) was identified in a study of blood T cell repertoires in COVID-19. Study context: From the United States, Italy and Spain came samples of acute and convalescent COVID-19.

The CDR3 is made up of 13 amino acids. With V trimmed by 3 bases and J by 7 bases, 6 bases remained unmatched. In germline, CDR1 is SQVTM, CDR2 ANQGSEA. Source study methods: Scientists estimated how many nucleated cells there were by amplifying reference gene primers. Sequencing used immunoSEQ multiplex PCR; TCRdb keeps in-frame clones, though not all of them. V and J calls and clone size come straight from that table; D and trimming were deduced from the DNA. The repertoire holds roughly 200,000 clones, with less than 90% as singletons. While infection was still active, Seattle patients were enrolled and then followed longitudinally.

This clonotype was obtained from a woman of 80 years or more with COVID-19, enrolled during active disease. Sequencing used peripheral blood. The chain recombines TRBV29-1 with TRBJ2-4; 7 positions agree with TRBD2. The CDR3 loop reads CSVEVGGGNIQYF. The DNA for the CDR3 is TGCAGCGTTGAGGTCGGCGGGGGTAACATTCAGTACTTC.